The 17 T cell receptor beta chains below were found in one sample sequenced in a study of molecular identifiers for immune sequencing clone quantification. TCRdb recomputed calls from the PCR reads with MiXCR, one row per CDR3 protein. Here the sample spans tens of thousands of distinct CDR3 sequences, nearly 25% being singletons. Sequenced material: naive CD8+ T cells from blood, with Jurkat cell RNA spiked in. Subset reported: FACS-sorted CD8+CD4-CCR7+CD45RA+ naive T cells. The receptors stem from a human donor in good health. Some libraries in this study had Jurkat cell RNA spiked in.

The chain links TRBV28 to TRBJ2-5, with TRBD2 matching 7 bases. Unmatched junction bases numbered 4, after V lost 8 bases and J lost 4 bases. The CDR3 has 12 residues. Germline V gives CDR1 MDHEN, CDR2 SYDVKM. CDR3 in DNA: TGTGCCAGCGGGGGGGATACAGAGACCCAGTACTTC. This gives the protein CASGGDTETQYF.

This clonotype was found a few times. This may arise from a read error, as a much more abundant clone is one base away. The chain carries TRBV7-9 and TRBJ1-5; 8 nucleotides align to TRBD1. With V trimmed by 5 bases and J by 3 bases, 6 bases remained unmatched. The germline V gene has CDR1 SEHNR and CDR2 FQNEAQ (reference sequence). This CDR3 has 15 residues. The CDR3, as DNA: TGTGCCAGCAGCCCGCAGGGGGCGAACAATCAGCCCCAGCATTTT. Translated: CASSPQGANNQPQHF.

As to this clonotype: Possible read error: a much larger clone is one base away. The V and J genes are TRBV27 and TRBJ1-6; D not resolved. CDR3 length: 12 amino acids. Germline CDR1 MNHEY, CDR2 SMNVEV (reference sequence). This CDR3 is CASSAYNSPLRF. The CDR3 DNA reads as TGTGCCAGCAGTGCCTATAATTCACCCCTCCGCTTT.

This CDR3 is CASSFYRGNPGPGLHYEQYF. The CDR3 DNA sequence: TGTGCCAGCAGCTTTTATCGTGGAAATCCCGGACCGGGGCTACACTACGAGCAGTACTTC. The chain links TRBV5-6 to TRBJ2-7; D tentatively fits TRBD1 or TRBD2 (5 bases each). Looked up from germline, CDR1 is SGHDT and CDR2 is YYEEEE. Trimming removed 2 bases at V and 3 bases at J, with 30 bases between. This CDR3 is 20 amino acids long.

As regards this clonotype: Since a much larger clone is just one base distant, this may be a read error. The V gene is TRBV28, the J gene TRBJ2-5, with a possible D match to TRBD2 (6 bases). Germline V gene lookup returns CDR1 MDHEN and CDR2 SYDVKM. This CDR3 has 15 residues. The CDR3 DNA follows: TGTGTCAGCAATTTAGGCGGGACGTACCAAGAGACCCAGTACTTC. Translated, it gives CVSNLGGTYQETQYF.

The rearrangement links TRBV7-9 to TRBJ2-7; perhaps TRBD1 as D (6 bases). Germline V gives CDR1 SEHNR, CDR2 FQNEAQ (reference sequence). The length of the CDR3 is 14 residues. Trimming pared 4 bases from V and 2 bases from J, leaving 12 bases between. CDR3 loop: CASSSQDRTYEQYF. For the CDR3, the DNA is TGTGCCAGCAGCTCCCAAGACAGGACCTACGAGCAGTACTTC.

As concerns this clonotype: A much bigger clone sits one base away, suggesting this may be a read error. The chain uses TRBV6-2 or TRBV6-3 and TRBJ1-2, with TRBD1 identical over 7 bases. Germline loops: CDR1 MNHEY, CDR2 SVGEGT. The length of the CDR3 is 15 residues. The CDR3 nucleotides are TGTGCCGGCAGTACCAGACAGGGAAGCGTCTATGGCTACACCTTC. As protein: CAGSTRQGSVYGYTF.

Comments on this clonotype: A much larger clone lies one base from this, so it may be a read error. CDR3 in DNA: TGTGCCAGCGGAGCCGACAGGGGGAACACCGGGGAGCTGTTTTTT. It encodes CASGADRGNTGELFF. The genes are TRBV12-3 or TRBV12-4 and TRBJ2-2; 8 bases fit TRBD1. V lost 8 bases and J lost 1; bases outside the gene matches: 6. The CDR3 runs 15 residues.

In its sample, this clonotype was seen a few times. The rearrangement uses TRBV3-1 and TRBJ2-1; 7 bases fit TRBD2. The CDR3 consists of 21 residues. Germline-derived CDR1 and CDR2 are LGHDT and YNNKEL (reference sequence). Trimming removed 2 bases from V and 0 bases from J; junction bases left unmatched: 19. The CDR3 DNA follows: TGTGCCAGCAGCCAATTTGCCTGGGTAAACCAGCGGGGTAGCTCCTACAATGAGCAGTTCTTC. This gives the protein CASSQFAWVNQRGSSYNEQFF.

This clonotype was recorded at least ten times. This rearrangement joins TRBV20-1 to TRBJ2-3; no clear D gene. The V gene's germline CDR1 is DFQATT and CDR2 SNEGSKA (reference sequence). Trimming removed 5 bases at V and 0 bases at J, with 15 bases between. This CDR3 comprises 15 residues. Here the CDR3 DNA reads TGCAGTGCTGAAGAGTTAGGCGGTAGCACAGATACGCAGTATTTT. This gives the protein CSAEELGGSTDTQYF.

Notes on this clonotype: Just one base apart from a much larger clone, this may be a read error. This chain joins TRBV12-3 or TRBV12-4 and TRBJ2-1; 11 nucleotides agree with TRBD2. The CDR3 loop spans 15 amino acids. V gave up 5 bases and J gave up 9 bases; unmatched junction bases: 9. The DNA of the CDR3 is TGTGCCAGCAGTATCGTAGCGGGGGGGTTTGGTGAGCAGTTCTTC. Protein: CASSIVAGGFGEQFF.

This clonotype was counted once. A much larger clone differs by one base, so this may be a read error. The chain joins TRBV7-2 to TRBJ2-7; a possible D gene is TRBD2 (6 bases). Germline V gene sequence: CDR1 SGHTA, CDR2 FQGNSA. The CDR3 sequence is 15 residues long. Here the CDR3 DNA reads TGTGCCAGCAGCTTAGAGGGACTGATCTCCTACGAGCAGTGCTTC. Protein: CASSLEGLISYEQCF.

This clonotype was seen at least ten times. The genes are TRBV6-2 or TRBV6-3 and TRBJ2-5; D not certain. Germline V lookup: CDR1 MNHEY, CDR2 SVGEGT. The CDR3 is made up of 14 amino acids. Trimming stripped 4 bases from V and 1 base from J, with 10 bases between. The CDR3 region is CASSLGLPQETQYF. The DNA of the CDR3 is TGTGCCAGCAGTTTGGGCCTTCCCCAAGAGACCCAGTACTTC.

This clonotype was counted many times. The DNA for the CDR3 is TGTGCCAGCAGCCCTCAAGCGTCGTGGGTTACTGGAAACACCATATATTTT. It is translated as CASSPQASWVTGNTIYF. The chain has TRBV5-6 and TRBJ1-3; D is ambiguous. Looked up from germline, CDR1 is SGHDT and CDR2 is YYEEEE. Trimming removed 4 bases at V and 2 bases at J, with 19 bases between. This CDR3 spans 17 amino acids.

There are many counts of this clonotype. The rearrangement joins TRBV6-5 to TRBJ2-2, with 12 bases matching TRBD1. The CDR3 sequence is 14 residues long. With V trimmed by 10 bases and J by 6 bases, 6 bases remained unmatched. Per germline, CDR1 MNHEY and CDR2 SVGAGI. The CDR3: CATSGQGAAGELFF. The DNA for the CDR3 is TGTGCCACCTCGGGACAGGGGGCTGCCGGGGAGCTGTTTTTT.

This clonotype was seen ten or more times. The chain links TRBV18 to TRBJ2-3; TRBD1 matches 7 bases. Germline assignment: CDR1 KGHSH and CDR2 LQKENI. V shed 4 bases and J 6 bases; nucleotides not matched to a gene: 4. This CDR3 is built from 13 residues. Here the CDR3 DNA reads TGTGCCAGCTCACATACAGGGGACGATACGCAGTATTTT. This gives the protein CASSHTGDDTQYF.

This clonotype appeared a few times. This chain connects TRBV10-3 to TRBJ1-1; D remains ambiguous. Germline CDR1 ENHRY, CDR2 SYGVKD. This CDR3 is built from 13 residues. V lost 2 bases and J 5 bases, leaving 9 bases between the germline ends. Here the CDR3 reads CAISEAPGTEAFF. CDR3 sequence (DNA): TGTGCCATCAGTGAGGCGCCGGGGACTGAAGCTTTCTTT.